This T cell receptor (beta chain) was obtained from a study of shared clonotypes between healthy human individuals. Study observations and caveats: Some clonotypes were shared by all four sorted-subset donors, while others were not shared. The non-shared ones had lower generation probabilities than the shared ones.

Positive CCR7 selection of CD45RO-negative cells yielded the naive CD8 cells, and terminally differentiated effector memory CD45RA+ cells were excluded. With regard to this clone: Its antigen is unknown.

Libraries were prepared by immunoSEQ multiplex PCR; TCRdb keeps only in-frame clonotypes and omits some of them. The table lists over 2 million clones, approximately 95% of them singletons, with 0.9% to 1.3% in the top ten. The sequence was collected from a young man in good health. The sequenced material came from naive CD8+ T cells sorted from blood.

The CDR3 coding sequence is TGTGCCAGCAGCCGGGGATCCATGGAGCCCCAGCATTTT. Translation gives CASSRGSMEPQHF. This chain uses TRBV27 with TRBJ1-5; D is uncertain. The CDR3 spans 13 residues. Trimming shortened V by 6 bases and J by 8 bases, and 14 bases separated the two germline ends. Looked up from germline, CDR1 is MNHEY and CDR2 is SMNVEV (reference sequence).